Sequencing of this T cell receptor (beta chain) was carried out in a study of blood T cell repertoires in COVID-19. Overall study context: Samples representing acute and convalescent COVID-19 were sourced from the United States, Italy and Spain. PBMCs, B-cell-depleted T cells, or T cells provided the cDNA or gDNA that made up the material.

Sequencing used immunoSEQ multiplex PCR; TCRdb keeps in-frame clones, though not all of them. The sample has approximately 130,000 clones, 85% to 90% seen once. Trimming cost V 3 bases and J 2 bases, with 19 bases left between them. In germline, CDR1 is LGHDT, CDR2 YNNKEL (reference sequence). The length of the CDR3 is 18 residues. The clonotype comes from a man between 70 and 80 years old with active or convalescent COVID-19. The V and J genes are TRBV3-1 (or the pseudogene TRBV3-2) and TRBJ1-4; weak D call: TRBD1 (5 bases). Sequencing was carried out using peripheral blood. The CDR3: CASSHPGRRGTTNEKLFF. CDR3 bases: TGTGCCAGCAGCCATCCGGGACGGCGGGGAACTACTAATGAAAAACTGTTTTTT.